This T cell receptor beta chain emerged from a study of breast tumors, draining lymph nodes, adjacent tissues. The lymph nodes were axillary draining lymph nodes from breast cancer patients. Germline CDR1 reads LNHDA; CDR2 reads SQIVND (reference sequence). The trim removed 8 bases at V and 1 base at J, leaving 13 bases unmatched. CDR3 length: 17 residues. TCRdb re-called the multiplex PCR reads through MiXCR, storing one row per CDR3 protein. The data hold approximately 170,000 distinct CDR3 sequences, with about 33% observed a single time. Sequencing was performed on axillary lymph node tissue. The chain couples TRBV19 to TRBJ2-3, with 9 bases aligning to TRBD2. The sequence came from a female donor with breast cancer. Some clones in this sample may be carry-over from other donors' samples. The CDR3 loop reads CASRGIAGDEGTDTQYF. The CDR3 nucleotides are TGTGCCAGTCGTGGGATAGCGGGGGATGAGGGCACAGATACGCAGTATTTT.